This TCR beta chain originates from a study of blood T cell repertoires in COVID-19 (dated by TCRdb to the early 2020s). Study-wide context: Samples from collaborators originated in the United States, Italy and Spain and spanned both the acute and convalescent phases of COVID-19. The material from the prospective study consisted of cDNA or gDNA derived from T cells, B-cell-depleted T cells, or PBMCs. Deeply sampled blood TCRbeta repertoires from subjects exposed to, actively infected with, or recovered from COVID-19 were included in the dataset. The repertoires were released in a freely available public database intended as a resource for research on the immune response to SARS-CoV-2. Samples were obtained from the ongoing ImmuneRACE study (first 160 participants) and from 1,254 subjects provided by 6 global collaborators. The sample metadata nearly always contained a de-identified subject ID, COVID-19 status, age in years and sex. Where available, HLA class I and class II types were taken from metadata supplied by the sample provider and were not determined by assay-based typing.

TCRbeta CDR3 regions were amplified from genomic DNA by means of the immunoSEQ Assay, a bias-controlled multiplex PCR. Per the original workflow: The number of nucleated cells in each sample was estimated by amplification of reference gene primers within the assay. To quantify the absolute abundance of each unique TCRbeta CDR3 rearrangement, sequence reads were collapsed and filtered. Productive Simpson clonality was computed per sample as the square root of Simpson's diversity index over productive rearrangements. The table was pulled from immuneACCESS by TCRdb, which kept in-frame rearrangements only. Such tables lose some clones; where checked, under half of the loss comes from unresolved V genes, and the rest has no known cause. The V and J calls and clone size were taken over from that table, and D and trimming were inferred from the DNA. The sample table shows about 200,000 clones, and around 90% are seen once. Of the sample, 6.5% to 9% falls within the top ten clones.

From a lookup of the germline V gene, CDR1 and CDR2 are MGHRA and YSYEKL. Spanning cysteine to phenylalanine, the CDR3 consists of 16 amino acids. Solely the CDR3 DNA is kept, with 48 bases framed from the first base. The V end gives up 4 bases and the J end 2 bases, leaving 7 bases in the junction not matched to a gene. As to this clone: It has no known antigen specificity. Base qualities are missing; no much larger clone stands one base away.

General study outcomes and caveats: Clinical and demographic metadata were provided uncurated, with the amount varying by source and participant.

Participants in the prospective study were enrolled through a virtual design, were aged about 18 to 90 years, and lived in approximately 24 United States geographic areas. In the prospective study, cohorts were assigned on the basis of participant-reported clinical history obtained from a screening survey and a study questionnaire. Recovered participants in ImmuneRACE Cohort 3 were defined as having two consecutive negative NP/OP PCR tests, clearance from a healthcare professional, or resolution of symptoms. In the prospective study, whole blood, serum and a nasopharyngeal or oropharyngeal swab were collected from each participant by mobile phlebotomists. Over an approximately 2-month period, participants in the prospective study had the option of providing additional blood draws and questionnaires. Prospective study blood samples were shipped either frozen or at room temperature before DNA extraction.

Source material: PBMCs or T cells enriched from blood (not recorded which). This sequence was found in a woman between 18 and 29 years old who had recovered from COVID-19. The chain employs TRBV4-1 and TRBJ1-5, and TRBD1 aligns with 8 junction nucleotides. The CDR3 protein: CASSLQGAVGNQPQHF. In nucleotide form, the sequence is TGCGCCAGCAGCCTCCAGGGGGCGGTTGGCAATCAGCCCCAGCATTTT.